This T cell receptor (beta chain) was sequenced during a study of blood T cells in healthy people across ages. The CDR3 consists of 17 residues. V was cut by 3 bases and J by 1 base, with 16 bases left in between. CDR1 is SGHNT and CDR2 is YENEEA in the germline V gene. PCR was performed a second time for about 6 to 11 cycles using a sample-barcoded 5' primer and a J-beta primer mix. TCRdb fed the 5' RACE reads into MiXCR, producing one record per CDR3 protein. The data show about 1.5 million distinct CDR3 sequences, with approximately 42% seen just once and 7.9% held by the top ten. V gene TRBV11-3 combines with J gene TRBJ1-5; weak D call: TRBD1 (5 bases). This TCR came from a woman younger than 30 in good health. Sample: blood. CDR3 sequence reads: CASSFGEGGVSNQPQHF. Here the CDR3 DNA reads TGTGCCAGCAGCTTCGGGGAGGGAGGGGTCAGCAATCAGCCCCAGCATTTT.